This T cell receptor beta chain was obtained from a study of low-dose radiotherapy and immunotherapy resistance in tumors. Study-level background: Every two weeks patients got nivolumab 240 mg flat dose, plus ipilimumab 1 mg/kg every six weeks, intravenously.

Primers used for first-strand cDNA, a TRAV- and TRBV-specific set, covered both alpha and beta chains. The authors ran around 18 PCR cycles to amplify TCRs with a constant-region primer and V-primer adapter. TCRdb analysed the reads with MiXCR anew, one entry per CDR3 protein. Of about 71,000 distinct CDR3 sequences listed, about a third are singletons. This clonotype has a count of ten or more. The CDR3 sequence is 20 residues long. V trimming: 5 bases; J trimming: 1 base; junction bases outside the gene matches: 18. CDR1 LNHDA and CDR2 SQIVND come from the germline V gene (reference sequence). Stated time point: before trial treatment.

Here the sequenced sample was PBMCs, taken before treatment. The TCR sequence derives from a female donor with ovarian cancer. The gene calls are TRBV19 and TRBJ2-1; 9 nucleotides line up with TRBD2. The CDR3: CASSRLLAGPRFKSYNEQFF. The CDR3 coding sequence is TGTGCCAGTAGTCGTCTCCTAGCGGGGCCTCGATTCAAATCCTACAATGAGCAGTTCTTC.